This TCR beta chain was recovered during a study of cytomegalovirus exposure and HLA in healthy donors. Across the study: Prior work identified 120 million or so unique TCR beta sequences in 150 million to 200 million T cells. The study's findings and limits: Researchers catalogued approximately 160 TCR beta chains as cytomegalovirus-associated. In vitro testing confirmed a few CMV-associated chains as specific for CMV antigens. Several V segments, TRBV6-2 and TRBV6-3 among them, could not be told apart and were dropped.

The CDR3 has 16 amino acids. CDR1 is SGHRS and CDR2 is YFSETQ in the germline V gene. A multiplex PCR was run with 60 Vbeta primers and 13 Jbeta primers. Profiling relied on immunoSEQ multiplex PCR, and the TCRdb table lists in-frame clones only, not all of them. The sample consists of tens of thousands of clones, roughly 84% of them appearing once. Comments on this clone: The antigen remains undetermined.

This clonotype was obtained from a man in his sixties or seventies in good health and CMV-seropositive. The specimen was PBMCs. This chain connects TRBV5-1 to TRBJ2-5, with D possibly being TRBD1 (6 bases). The J call is uncertain, as TRBJ2-7 better fits the DNA end. This chain's CDR3 is CASSLDRVELAYEQYF. The CDR3 region has the DNA TGCGCCAGCAGCTTGGACAGGGTTGAACTCGCCTACGAGCAGTACTTC.